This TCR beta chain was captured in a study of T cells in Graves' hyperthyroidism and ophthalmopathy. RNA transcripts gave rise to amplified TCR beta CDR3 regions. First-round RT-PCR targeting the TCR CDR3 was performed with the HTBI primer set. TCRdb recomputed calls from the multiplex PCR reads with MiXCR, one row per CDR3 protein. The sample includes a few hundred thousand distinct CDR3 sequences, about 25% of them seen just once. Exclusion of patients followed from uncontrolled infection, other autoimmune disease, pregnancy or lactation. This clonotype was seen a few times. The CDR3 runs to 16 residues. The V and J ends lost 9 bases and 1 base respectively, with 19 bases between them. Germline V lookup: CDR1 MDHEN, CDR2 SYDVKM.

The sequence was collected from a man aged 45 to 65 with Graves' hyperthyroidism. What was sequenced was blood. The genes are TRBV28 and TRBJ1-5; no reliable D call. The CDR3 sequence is CASRSWGTGSNQPQHF. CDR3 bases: TGTGCCAGTAGAAGTTGGGGAACTGGGAGCAATCAGCCCCAGCATTTT.